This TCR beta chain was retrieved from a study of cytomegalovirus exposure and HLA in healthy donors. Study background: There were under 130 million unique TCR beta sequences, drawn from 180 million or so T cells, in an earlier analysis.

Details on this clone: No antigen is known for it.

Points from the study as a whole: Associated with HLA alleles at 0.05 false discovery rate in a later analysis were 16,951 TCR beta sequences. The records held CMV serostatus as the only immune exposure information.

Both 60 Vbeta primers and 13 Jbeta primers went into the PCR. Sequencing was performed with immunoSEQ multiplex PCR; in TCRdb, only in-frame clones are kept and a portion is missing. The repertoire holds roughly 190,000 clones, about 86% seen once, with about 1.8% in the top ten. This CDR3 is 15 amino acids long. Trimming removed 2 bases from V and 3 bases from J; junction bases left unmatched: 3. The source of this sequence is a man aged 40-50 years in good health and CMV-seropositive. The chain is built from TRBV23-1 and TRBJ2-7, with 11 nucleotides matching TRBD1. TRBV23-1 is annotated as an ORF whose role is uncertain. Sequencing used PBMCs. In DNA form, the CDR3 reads TGCGCCAGCAGTCAAAGGACAGGGGGCGGCTACGAGCAGTACTTC. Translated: CASSQRTGGGYEQYF.